Each of the 26 T cell receptor beta chains below was sequenced from the same sample in a study of T-cell reconstitution after alpha-beta-depleted transplantation in children. This sample's TCRbeta library carried unique molecular identifier barcodes. One entry per CDR3 protein, called by TCRdb with MiXCR from the PCR reads. The sample includes 450,000 to 600,000 distinct CDR3 sequences, about 30% seen only once; the top ten take less than 2.5%. The material was PBMCs from the stem cell graft donor, obtained from the stem cell graft. These receptors came from a human donor who donated a stem cell graft to a child with aplastic anemia.

V and J are TRBV11-2 and TRBJ2-1; D may be TRBD2 (5 bases). V was clipped by 1 base and J by 4 bases, with 14 bases between them. CDR3 length equals 16 residues. In germline, CDR1 is SGHAT, CDR2 FQNNGV. In nucleotides, the CDR3 is TGTGCCAGCAGCTTAGGGGTTCCTAGCCCTTACAATGAGCAGTTCTTC. Translating it yields CASSLGVPSPYNEQFF.

This clonotype was observed a handful of times. The chain employs TRBV19 and TRBJ1-1; no firm D call. There are 15 residues in the CDR3. The germline gives CDR1 LNHDA, CDR2 SQIVND (reference sequence). V was shortened by 5 bases and J by 0 bases, with 13 bases between the two germline ends. The CDR3 protein is CASSPNTGVNTEAFF. Written as DNA, the CDR3 is TGTGCCAGTAGTCCAAATACCGGTGTGAACACTGAAGCTTTCTTT.

This clonotype was detected only a few times. This chain uses TRBV20-1 with TRBJ2-1; the D gene could be TRBD1 or TRBD2 (5 bases each). The V end was cut by 8 bases, the J end by 5 bases, with 13 bases between. CDR3 size: 12 residues. The V gene's germline CDR1 is DFQATT and CDR2 SNEGSKA (reference sequence). The CDR3 spells CSPMRDHNEQFF. The CDR3 bases are TGCAGTCCGATGAGGGACCACAATGAGCAGTTCTTC.

This clonotype was recorded many times. The genes are TRBV20-1 and TRBJ2-7; 8 positions agree with TRBD1. Per the germline V gene, CDR1 is DFQATT and CDR2 is SNEGSKA (reference sequence). The CDR3 extends over 14 amino acids. The trim removed 3 bases at V and 5 bases at J, leaving 9 bases unmatched. The CDR3 bases are TGCAGTGCTAGGGGGAGGACAGGGTGGCACGAGCAGTACTTC. Translating gives CSARGRTGWHEQYF.

The V and J genes are TRBV12-3 or TRBV12-4 and TRBJ1-5; D is possibly TRBD1 (6 bases). The CDR3 is 15 residues long. Trimming shortened V by 6 bases and J by 6 bases, and 18 bases separated the two germline ends. CDR3 protein: CASSPSTQGSQPQHF. CDR3 in DNA: TGTGCCAGCAGCCCTAGCACGCAGGGGAGTCAGCCCCAGCATTTT.

This clonotype was seen a few times. The chain uses TRBV18 and TRBJ1-1; no reliable D call. The CDR3 runs 16 residues. V was pared by 6 bases and J by 3 bases, with 20 bases between. CDR1 is KGHSH and CDR2 is LQKENI in the germline V gene. The CDR3 DNA sequence: TGTGCCAGCTCGGTACAGCCCCCGGGCCCTGACACTGAAGCTTTCTTT. It codes for CASSVQPPGPDTEAFF.

This clonotype turned up a few times. The chain has TRBV7-2 and TRBJ2-3; D is unresolved. From germline, CDR1 is SGHTA and CDR2 FQGNSA. V was shortened by 0 bases and J by 4 bases, with 8 bases between the two germline ends. The CDR3 runs to 14 residues. Written as DNA, the CDR3 is TGTGCCAGCAGCTTAGCGCTTAGACCAGATACGCAGTATTTT. This translates into CASSLALRPDTQYF.

This clonotype has a single count. The V call is TRBV19, the J call TRBJ2-1; 9 positions agree with TRBD1. Germline-derived CDR1 and CDR2 are LNHDA and SQIVND (reference sequence). The CDR3 sequence is 16 residues long. Trimming took 3 bases from V and 5 from J; bases not matched to a gene: 8. The CDR3 loop reads CASSMQGGTGNNEQFF. Here the CDR3 DNA reads TGTGCCAGTAGTATGCAGGGCGGGACAGGGAACAATGAGCAGTTCTTC.

The rearrangement uses TRBV5-1 and TRBJ2-7, with D tentatively TRBD1 (7 bases). With 0 bases removed from V and 5 bases from J, the gap between germline ends came to 12 bases. The CDR3 is made up of 14 amino acids. Germline V lookup: CDR1 SGHRS, CDR2 YFSETQ. The chain's CDR3 is CASSLGQGGNEQYV. CDR3 DNA: TGCGCCAGCAGCTTGGGACAGGGAGGAAACGAGCAGTACGTC.

The chain recombines TRBV7-9 with TRBJ1-3, with TRBD1 identical over 8 bases. The V gene end was trimmed by 4 bases and the J gene end by 0 bases; junction bases not matched to a gene: 8. The germline gives CDR1 SEHNR, CDR2 FQNEAQ (reference sequence). This CDR3 region has 17 residues. The CDR3 sequence: CASSYPGTGSSGNTIYF. CDR3 in DNA: TGTGCCAGCAGCTACCCCGGGACAGGATCCTCTGGAAACACCATATATTTT.

The V gene is TRBV27, the J gene TRBJ1-5; 8 bases are shared with TRBD1. Looked up from germline, CDR1 is MNHEY and CDR2 is SMNVEV (reference sequence). V was clipped by 5 bases and J by 0 bases; unmatched bases: 15. CDR3 size: 19 residues. The CDR3 nucleotides read TGTGCCAGCAGTGTGACAGGGGCTGGGGGGGATTATAGCAATCAGCCCCAGCATTTT. This sequence encodes CASSVTGAGGDYSNQPQHF.

This sequence joins TRBV5-1 and TRBJ1-1; D possibly corresponds to TRBD1 (5 bases). From germline, CDR1 is SGHRS and CDR2 YFSETQ. V shed 0 bases and J shed 6 bases, with 12 bases lying between them. The CDR3 has 14 residues. CDR3 DNA: TGCGCCAGCAGCTTGGACGGGGGACGAGCTGAAGCTTTCTTT. Its translation is CASSLDGGRAEAFF.

The chain uses TRBV30 and TRBJ2-1; perhaps TRBD1 as D (6 bases). The CDR3 is 14 residues long. The V end lost 5 bases, the J end lost 4 bases, and 15 bases lay between the germline ends. Germline loops: CDR1 GTSNPN, CDR2 SVGIG (reference sequence). The CDR3 spells CAWAGTGYYNEQFF. The CDR3 DNA follows: TGTGCCTGGGCCGGAACAGGGTATTACAATGAGCAGTTCTTC.

This clonotype showed up just a few times. The V gene is TRBV15, the J gene TRBJ1-4; a weak D match, TRBD1 (5 bases). This CDR3 spans 13 amino acids. Germline-derived CDR1 and CDR2 are LNHNV and YYDKDF (reference sequence). V was pared by 1 base and J by 8 bases, with 8 bases between. The CDR3 DNA is TGTGCCACCAGCAGAGTGGGGGAAGAAAAACTGTTTTTT. As protein: CATSRVGEEKLFF.

The gene calls are TRBV6-2 or TRBV6-3 and TRBJ1-4; D remains ambiguous. V lost 6 bases and J lost 0, with 11 bases in between. The CDR3 contains 15 residues. Looked up from germline, CDR1 is MNHEY and CDR2 is SVGEGT. The DNA for the CDR3 is TGTGCCAGCAGAAGAGGCGGAGCAACTAATGAAAAACTGTTTTTT. Protein sequence: CASRRGGATNEKLFF.

The chain uses TRBV7-9 and TRBJ2-5; TRBD1 aligns across 10 bases. Germline loops: CDR1 SEHNR, CDR2 FQNEAQ (reference sequence). V gave up 4 bases and J gave up 1 base; unmatched junction bases: 9. This CDR3 is 17 amino acids long. CDR3 residues: CASSSGQGLRVQETQYF. CDR3 DNA sequence: TGTGCCAGCAGCTCGGGACAGGGGCTCCGCGTCCAAGAGACCCAGTACTTC.

The CDR3 is CASERSTQETQYF. In DNA form, the CDR3 reads TGTGCCAGCGAGCGGTCGACCCAAGAGACCCAGTACTTC. V usage is TRBV6-1 and J usage is TRBJ2-5, with D perhaps TRBD2 (5 bases). Germline CDR1 and CDR2: MNHNS and SASEGT. The CDR3 spans 13 residues. The germline V and J ends were trimmed by 8 bases and 1 base, with 11 bases remaining between them.

This clonotype was detected a few times. This chain links TRBV6-1 with TRBJ1-4, with TRBD1 as a possible D gene (5 bases). Germline CDR1 MNHNS, CDR2 SASEGT. The V and J ends lost 0 bases and 16 bases respectively, with 21 bases between them. CDR3 length equals 15 residues. CDR3 residues: CASSEARFLLGQWFF. For the CDR3, the DNA is TGTGCCAGCAGTGAAGCGCGCTTTTTGTTGGGGCAGTGGTTTTTT.

This clonotype was seen only a few times. V gene TRBV20-1 combines with J gene TRBJ1-6, with D unresolved. This CDR3 contains 12 residues. V lost 3 bases and J 10 bases, leaving 10 bases between the germline ends. Per germline, CDR1 DFQATT and CDR2 SNEGSKA (reference sequence). The CDR3 DNA sequence: TGCAGTGCTAGGGAGGCTGGCTCACCCCTCCACTTT. This translates into CSAREAGSPLHF.

The V call is TRBV5-1, the J call TRBJ2-3; D is undetermined. The V end was cut by 4 bases, the J end by 0 bases, with 9 bases between. Germline CDR1 is SGHRS and CDR2 is YFSETQ. The CDR3 sequence is 14 residues long. The CDR3 DNA follows: TGCGCCAGCAGCGAGCGTCTTAGCACAGATACGCAGTATTTT. Translating it yields CASSERLSTDTQYF.

The table lists this clonotype with a few counts. The chain recombines TRBV29-1 with TRBJ1-1; D gene uncertain. V was cut by 4 bases and J by 1 base, with 7 bases left in between. Germline values: CDR1 SQVTM, CDR2 ANQGSEA. There are 12 residues in the CDR3. The CDR3 coding sequence is TGCAGCGTTGTGTTTTCGAACACTGAAGCTTTCTTT. Translating it yields CSVVFSNTEAFF.

This clonotype was recorded a few times. CDR3 nucleotide sequence: TGTGCCAGCAGCGCGGGACAGGCGGACAATGAGCAGTTCTTC. Translation gives CASSAGQADNEQFF. This chain uses TRBV7-2 with TRBJ2-1, with TRBD1 identical over 8 bases. This CDR3 has 14 amino acids. Trimming cost V 5 bases and J 5 bases; bases outside gene matches: 5. CDR1 is SGHTA and CDR2 is FQGNSA in the germline V gene.

This chain connects TRBV5-3 to TRBJ2-1; 7 bases map to TRBD2. TRBV5-3 is annotated as an ORF whose role is uncertain. The CDR3 spans 18 residues. V dropped 2 bases and J dropped 1; count of bases not matched to a gene: 12. In nucleotides, the CDR3 is TGTGCCAGAAGCTTAGGTATTTTGACGGGAGGATCCTACAATGAGCAGTTCTTC. As protein: CARSLGILTGGSYNEQFF.

V usage is TRBV25-1 and J usage is TRBJ1-2, with D hard to call. Trimming shortened V by 4 bases and J by 3 bases, and 15 bases separated the two germline ends. Germline loops: CDR1 MGHDK, CDR2 SYGVNS. The CDR3 has 15 amino acids. The CDR3 DNA sequence: TGTGCCAGCAGTGGAACCCAGCCACGTTACTATGGCTACACCTTC. As protein: CASSGTQPRYYGYTF.

This chain connects TRBV5-4 to TRBJ2-1, with TRBD2 matching 15 bases. The CDR3 is 17 residues long. After removal of 4 bases from V and 3 bases from J, the junction contained 5 bases not matched to a gene. Germline CDR1 and CDR2: SGHNT and YYREEE (reference sequence). The CDR3 DNA sequence: TGTGCCAGCAGCCAGGGACTAGCGGGAGGCTTCTACAATGAGCAGTTCTTC. Amino acids: CASSQGLAGGFYNEQFF.

In its sample, this clonotype was seen a few times. The CDR3 region has the DNA TGTGCCAGCAGTTCATCTAGCGGGAGAACGGAGACCCAGTACTTC. It translates to CASSSSSGRTETQYF. The rearrangement joins TRBV12-3 or TRBV12-4 to TRBJ2-5; 10 bases fit TRBD2. The CDR3 is made up of 15 amino acids. J lost 5 bases, V lost 4 bases, and 7 bases had no gene match.